What follows is one TCR beta chain and its context. Its antigen is undetermined. The sample originates from a study of CD8 T cells in ankylosing spondylitis. Study-wide results and limits: Typical of ankylosing spondylitis blood, it appeared, was a TCR beta motif of 7 or 8 highly homologous variants. Past studies reported some motif variants in reactive arthritis synovial fluid and blood. Clones that were linked to disease were CD8+ and were relatively rare in peripheral blood.

Each CDR3 protein is one row after TCRdb ran MiXCR on the 5' RACE reads. This sample has about 350,000 distinct CDR3 sequences, with 20% to 25% found just once. The CDR3 totals 12 residues. Trimming stripped 2 bases from V and 3 bases from J, with 5 bases between. Germline loops: CDR1 MNHNY, CDR2 SVGAGI (reference sequence). The clonotype was recovered from a male donor with ankylosing spondylitis or in good health (not recorded which). The sample taken for sequencing was blood, either unsorted or a sorted T cell fraction (not recorded which). This sequence joins TRBV6-6 and TRBJ2-7; no clear D. The CDR3 is CASSYNNYEQYF. CDR3 sequence (DNA): TGTGCCAGCAGTTACAACAACTACGAGCAGTACTTC.